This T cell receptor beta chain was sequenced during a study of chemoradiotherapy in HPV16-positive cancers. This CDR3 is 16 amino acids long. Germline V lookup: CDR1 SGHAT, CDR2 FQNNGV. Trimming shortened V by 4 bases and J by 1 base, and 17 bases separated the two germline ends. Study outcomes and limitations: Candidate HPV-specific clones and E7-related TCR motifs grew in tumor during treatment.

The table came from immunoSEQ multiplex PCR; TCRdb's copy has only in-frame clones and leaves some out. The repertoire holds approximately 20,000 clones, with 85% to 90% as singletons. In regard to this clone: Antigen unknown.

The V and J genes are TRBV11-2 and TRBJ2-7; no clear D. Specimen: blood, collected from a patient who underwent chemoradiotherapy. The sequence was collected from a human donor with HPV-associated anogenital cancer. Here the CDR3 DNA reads TGTGCCAGCAGCTCCCCACTCGGACGGGTATCCTACGAGCAGTACTTC. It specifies CASSSPLGRVSYEQYF.